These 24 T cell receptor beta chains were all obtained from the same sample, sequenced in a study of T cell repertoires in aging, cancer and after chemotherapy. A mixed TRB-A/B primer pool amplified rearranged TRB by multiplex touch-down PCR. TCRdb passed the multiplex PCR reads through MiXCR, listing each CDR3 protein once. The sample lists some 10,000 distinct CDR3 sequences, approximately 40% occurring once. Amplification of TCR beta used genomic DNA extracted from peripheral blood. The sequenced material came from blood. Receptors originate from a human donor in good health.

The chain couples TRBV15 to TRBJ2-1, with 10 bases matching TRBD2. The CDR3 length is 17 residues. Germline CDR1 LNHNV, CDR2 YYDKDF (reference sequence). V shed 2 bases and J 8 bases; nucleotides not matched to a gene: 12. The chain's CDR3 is CATSRRWEREGLYEQFF. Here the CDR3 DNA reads TGTGCCACCAGCAGACGCTGGGAGCGGGAGGGCCTCTATGAGCAGTTCTTC.

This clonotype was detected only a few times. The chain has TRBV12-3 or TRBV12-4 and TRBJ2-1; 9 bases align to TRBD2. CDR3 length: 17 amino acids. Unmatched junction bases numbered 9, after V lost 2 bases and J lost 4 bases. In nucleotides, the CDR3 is TGTGCCAGCAGTTTATGGCCTACTAGCGGGCGTTACAATGAGCAGTTCTTC. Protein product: CASSLWPTSGRYNEQFF.

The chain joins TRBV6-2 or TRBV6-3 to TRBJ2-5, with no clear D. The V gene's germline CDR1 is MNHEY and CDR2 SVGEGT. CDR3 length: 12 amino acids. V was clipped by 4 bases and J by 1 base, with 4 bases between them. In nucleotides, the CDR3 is TGTGCCAGCAGTTGGGGCCAAGAGACCCAGTACTTC. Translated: CASSWGQETQYF.

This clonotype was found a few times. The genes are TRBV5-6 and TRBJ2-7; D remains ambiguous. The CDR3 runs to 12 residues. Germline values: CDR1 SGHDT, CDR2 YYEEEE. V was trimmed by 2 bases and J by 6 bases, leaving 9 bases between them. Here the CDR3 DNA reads TGTGCCAGCAGCTTTAGTGTTTCCGAGCAGTACTTC. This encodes CASSFSVSEQYF.

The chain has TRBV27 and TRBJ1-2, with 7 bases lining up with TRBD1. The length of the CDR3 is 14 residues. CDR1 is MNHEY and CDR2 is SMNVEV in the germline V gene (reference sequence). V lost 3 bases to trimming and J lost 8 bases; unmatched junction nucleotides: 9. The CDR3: CASSFKQGTGGYTF. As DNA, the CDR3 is TGTGCCAGCAGTTTCAAACAGGGGACGGGGGGCTACACCTTC.

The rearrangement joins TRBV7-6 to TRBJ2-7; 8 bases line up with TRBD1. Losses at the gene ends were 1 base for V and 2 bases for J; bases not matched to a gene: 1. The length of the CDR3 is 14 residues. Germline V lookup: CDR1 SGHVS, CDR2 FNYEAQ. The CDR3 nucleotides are TGTGCCAGCAGCTTAGAGGGACAGGCCTACGAGCAGTACTTC. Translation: CASSLEGQAYEQYF. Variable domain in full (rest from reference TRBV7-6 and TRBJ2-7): GAGVSQSPRYKVTKRGQDVALRCDPISGHVSLYWYRQALGQGPEFLTYFNYEAQQDKSGLPNDRFSAERPEGSISTLTIQRTEQRDSAMYRCASSLEGQAYEQYFGPGTRLTVT.

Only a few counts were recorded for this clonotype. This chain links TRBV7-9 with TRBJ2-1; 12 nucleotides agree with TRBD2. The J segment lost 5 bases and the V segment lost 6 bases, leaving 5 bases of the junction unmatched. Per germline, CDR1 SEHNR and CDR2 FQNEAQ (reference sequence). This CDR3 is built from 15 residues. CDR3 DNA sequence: TGTGCCAGCAGACGACTAGCGGGAGCTGACAATGAGCAGTTCTTC. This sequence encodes CASRRLAGADNEQFF.

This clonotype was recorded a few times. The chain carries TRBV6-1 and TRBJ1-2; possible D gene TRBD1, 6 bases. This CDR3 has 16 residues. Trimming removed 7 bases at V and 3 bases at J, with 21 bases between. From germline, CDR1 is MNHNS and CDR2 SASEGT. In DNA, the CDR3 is TGTGCCAGCACTCTACTCCAGTGGACAGACGACTATGGCTACACCTTC. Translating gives CASTLLQWTDDYGYTF.

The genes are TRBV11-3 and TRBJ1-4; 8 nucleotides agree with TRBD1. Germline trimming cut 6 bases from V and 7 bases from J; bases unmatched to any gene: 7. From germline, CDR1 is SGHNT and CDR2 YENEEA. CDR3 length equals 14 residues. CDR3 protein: CASSHGQGGEKLFF. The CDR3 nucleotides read TGTGCCAGCAGTCACGGACAGGGCGGTGAAAAACTGTTTTTT.

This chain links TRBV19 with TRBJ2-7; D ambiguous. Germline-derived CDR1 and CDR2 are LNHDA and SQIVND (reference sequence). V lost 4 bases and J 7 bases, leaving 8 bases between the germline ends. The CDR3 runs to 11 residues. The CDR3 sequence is CASSTLGEQYF. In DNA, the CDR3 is TGTGCCAGTAGTACCCTAGGAGAGCAGTACTTC.

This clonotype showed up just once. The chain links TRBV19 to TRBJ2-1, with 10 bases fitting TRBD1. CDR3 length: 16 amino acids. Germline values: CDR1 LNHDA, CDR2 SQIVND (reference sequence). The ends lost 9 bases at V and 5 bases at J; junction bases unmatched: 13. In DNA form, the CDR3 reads TGTGCCAGCAGCGGACCGGGACAGGGGACCCACAATGAGCAGTTCTTC. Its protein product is CASSGPGQGTHNEQFF.

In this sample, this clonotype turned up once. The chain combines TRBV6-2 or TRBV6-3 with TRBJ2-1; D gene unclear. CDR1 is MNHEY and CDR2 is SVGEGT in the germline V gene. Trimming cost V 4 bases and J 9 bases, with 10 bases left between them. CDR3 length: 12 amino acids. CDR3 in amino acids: CASSLDMSEQFF. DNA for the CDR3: TGTGCCAGCAGTTTAGATATGAGTGAGCAGTTCTTC.

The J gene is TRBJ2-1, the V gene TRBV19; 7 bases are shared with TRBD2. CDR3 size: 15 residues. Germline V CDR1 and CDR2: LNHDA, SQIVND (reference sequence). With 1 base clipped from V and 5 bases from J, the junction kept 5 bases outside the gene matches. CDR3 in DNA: TGTGCCAGTAGTATAGTACCAGGACTAGACAATGAGCAGTTCTTC. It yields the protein CASSIVPGLDNEQFF.

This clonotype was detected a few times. CDR3 amino acids: CATSLWGAGGPETQYF. The CDR3 nucleotides read TGTGCCACCTCCCTCTGGGGGGCGGGGGGGCCAGAGACCCAGTACTTC. This chain uses TRBV6-1 with TRBJ2-5, with TRBD2 matching over 9 bases. Germline CDR1 MNHNS, CDR2 SASEGT. Trimming at V came to 10 bases and at J to 4 bases, leaving 16 bases not matched to a gene. The CDR3 is 16 residues long.

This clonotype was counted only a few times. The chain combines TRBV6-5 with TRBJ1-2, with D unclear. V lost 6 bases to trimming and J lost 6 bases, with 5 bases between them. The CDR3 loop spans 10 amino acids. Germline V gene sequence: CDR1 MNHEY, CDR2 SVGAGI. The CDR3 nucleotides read TGTGCCAGCAGAGACGATGGCTACACCTTC. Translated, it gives CASRDDGYTF.

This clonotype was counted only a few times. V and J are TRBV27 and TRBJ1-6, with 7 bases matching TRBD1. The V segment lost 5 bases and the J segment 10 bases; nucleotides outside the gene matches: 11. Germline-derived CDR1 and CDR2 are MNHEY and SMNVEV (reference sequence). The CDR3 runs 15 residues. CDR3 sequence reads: CASSLTTGIYSPLHF. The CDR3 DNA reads TGTGCCAGCAGTCTCACGACAGGGATATACTCACCCCTCCACTTT.

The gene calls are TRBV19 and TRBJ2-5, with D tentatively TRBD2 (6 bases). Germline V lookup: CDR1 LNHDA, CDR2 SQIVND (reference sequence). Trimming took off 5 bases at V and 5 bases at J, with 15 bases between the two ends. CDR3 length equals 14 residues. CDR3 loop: CASSLAGSPETQYF. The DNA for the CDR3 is TGTGCCAGTAGTTTGGCGGGGTCCCCGGAGACCCAGTACTTC. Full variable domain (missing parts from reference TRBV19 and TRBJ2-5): DGGITQSPKYLFRKEGQNVTLSCEQNLNHDAMYWYRQDPGQGLRLIYYSQIVNDFQKGDIAEGYSVSREKKESFPLTVTSAQKNPTAFYLCASSLAGSPETQYFGPGTRLLVL.

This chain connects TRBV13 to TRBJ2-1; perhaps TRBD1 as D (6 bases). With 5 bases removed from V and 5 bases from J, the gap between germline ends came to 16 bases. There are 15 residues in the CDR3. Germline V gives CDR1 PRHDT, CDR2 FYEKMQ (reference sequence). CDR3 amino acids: CASSVTKGVNNEQFF. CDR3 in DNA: TGTGCCAGCAGCGTAACCAAGGGGGTAAACAATGAGCAGTTCTTC.

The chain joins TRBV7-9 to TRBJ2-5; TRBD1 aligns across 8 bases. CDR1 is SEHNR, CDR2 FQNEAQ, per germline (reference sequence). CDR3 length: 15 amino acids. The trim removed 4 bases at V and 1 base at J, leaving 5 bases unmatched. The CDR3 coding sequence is TGTGCCAGCAGCTGGAGGACAGGGACCCAAGAGACCCAGTACTTC. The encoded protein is CASSWRTGTQETQYF. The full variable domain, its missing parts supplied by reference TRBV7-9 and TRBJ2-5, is DTGVSQNPRHKITKRGQNVTFRCDPISEHNRLYWYRQTLGQGPEFLTYFQNEAQLEKSRLLSDRFSAERPKGSFSTLEIQRTEQGDSAMYLCASSWRTGTQETQYFGPGTRLLVL.

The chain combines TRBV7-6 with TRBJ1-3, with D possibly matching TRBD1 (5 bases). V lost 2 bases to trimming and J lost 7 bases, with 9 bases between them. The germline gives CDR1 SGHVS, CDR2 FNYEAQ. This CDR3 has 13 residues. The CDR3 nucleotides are TGTGCCAGCAGCTTAAATGGGGGGAACACCATATATTTT. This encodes CASSLNGGNTIYF.

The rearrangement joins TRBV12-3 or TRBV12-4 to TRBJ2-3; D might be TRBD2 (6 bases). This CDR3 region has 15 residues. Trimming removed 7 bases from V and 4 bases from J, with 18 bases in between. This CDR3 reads CASTLGGGVADTQYF. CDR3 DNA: TGTGCCAGCACTTTGGGCGGCGGGGTAGCAGATACGCAGTATTTT.

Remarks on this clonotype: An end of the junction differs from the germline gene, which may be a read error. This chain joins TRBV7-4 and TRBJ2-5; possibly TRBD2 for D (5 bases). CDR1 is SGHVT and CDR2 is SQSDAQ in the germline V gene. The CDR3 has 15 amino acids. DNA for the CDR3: TGTGCCAGCAGATTAGGCGGGCTGGGGCAAGAGACCCAGTACTTC. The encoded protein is CASRLGGLGQETQYF. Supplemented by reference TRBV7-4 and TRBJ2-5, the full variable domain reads GAGVSQSPRYKVAKRGRDVALRCDSISGHVTLYWYRQTLGQGSEVLTYSQSDAQRDKSGRPSGRFSAERPERSVSTLKIQRTEQGDSAVYLCASRLGGLGQETQYFGPGTRLLVL.

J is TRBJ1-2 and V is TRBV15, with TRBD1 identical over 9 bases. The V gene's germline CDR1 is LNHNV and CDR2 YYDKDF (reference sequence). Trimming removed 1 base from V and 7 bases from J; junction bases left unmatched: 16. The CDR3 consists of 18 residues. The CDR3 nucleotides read TGTGCCACCAGCAGAGCCTCCGGAATAGGGACAGGGTTCTCTGGCTACACCTTC. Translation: CATSRASGIGTGFSGYTF.

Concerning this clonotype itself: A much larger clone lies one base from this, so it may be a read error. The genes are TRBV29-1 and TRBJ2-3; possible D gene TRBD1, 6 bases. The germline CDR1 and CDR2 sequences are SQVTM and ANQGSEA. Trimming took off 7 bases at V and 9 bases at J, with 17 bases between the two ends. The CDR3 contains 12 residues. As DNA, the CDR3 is TGCAGCGACTCCTTAGGGGGTTACACGCAGTATTTT. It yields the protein CSDSLGGYTQYF.